These 30 T cell receptor beta chains came from one sample sequenced in a study of identifying expanded T cells in peripheral blood. Using immunoSEQ multiplex PCR, the repertoire was profiled, and TCRdb retains in-frame clones only, with some absent. This sample carries around 80,000 clones, approximately 87% of them seen once, and the ten largest clones take 2.5% to 3.5%. The specimen sequenced was blood. Receptors originate from a person between 18 and 75 years old in good health.

The rearrangement joins TRBV6-6 to TRBJ1-2, with D uncertain. Germline-derived CDR1 and CDR2 are MNHNY and SVGAGI (reference sequence). V shed 1 base and J shed 7 bases, with 16 bases lying between them. The CDR3 is made up of 15 amino acids. CDR3 DNA: TGTGCCAGCAGTTACTGGGCGACACCGGACTTTGGCTACACCTTC. Amino acid sequence: CASSYWATPDFGYTF.

The chain combines TRBV4-3 with TRBJ1-1; D ambiguous. Germline CDR1 LGHNA, CDR2 YSLEER. V was clipped by 0 bases and J by 7 bases, with 9 bases between them. The length of the CDR3 is 13 residues. The CDR3 region has the DNA TGCGCCAGCAGCCAAGATCATCTCGGTGAAGCTTTCTTT. Encoded protein: CASSQDHLGEAFF.

This clone has just a few counts. This chain uses TRBV2 with TRBJ2-7; TRBD1 matches at 7 bases. Germline lookup yields CDR1 SNHLY and CDR2 FYNNEI. V gave up 7 bases and J gave up 0 bases; unmatched junction bases: 12. The CDR3 sequence is 16 residues long. The CDR3 nucleotides read TGTGCCAGCAACGAGCGAGGGGGCTTACGCTCCTACGAGCAGTACTTC. This encodes CASNERGGLRSYEQYF. Drawing the rest from reference TRBV2 and TRBJ2-7, the complete variable domain is EPEVTQTPSHQVTQMGQEVILRCVPISNHLYFYWYRQILGQKVEFLVSFYNNEISEKSEIFDDQFSVERPDGSNFTLKIRSTKLEDSAMYFCASNERGGLRSYEQYFGPGTRLTVT.

The genes are TRBV6-5 and TRBJ2-5; D is perhaps TRBD1 or TRBD2 (5 bases each). This CDR3 is 13 amino acids long. Trimming cost V 6 bases and J 6 bases, with 14 bases left between them. Germline CDR1 reads MNHEY; CDR2 reads SVGAGI. CDR3 protein: CASRNPGRQTQYF. As DNA, the CDR3 is TGTGCCAGCAGGAACCCGGGACGACAGACCCAGTACTTC.

This chain connects TRBV4-1 to TRBJ2-5; 13 positions match TRBD2. CDR1 is MGHRA, CDR2 YSYEKL, per germline. Trimming cost V 4 bases and J 9 bases; bases outside gene matches: 14. CDR3 length: 17 residues. DNA for the CDR3: TGCGCCAGCAGCCGGGGACACACCGGGACTAGCGGGGTGGCCCAGTACTTC. This codes for CASSRGHTGTSGVAQYF.

The rearrangement uses TRBV7-6 and TRBJ2-7; 7 bases fit TRBD2. Germline CDR1 SGHVS, CDR2 FNYEAQ. V lost 5 bases and J lost 3; bases outside the gene matches: 10. The CDR3 loop spans 15 amino acids. Here the CDR3 reads CASSRGTKLVYEQYF. The CDR3 DNA reads TGTGCCAGCAGCCGAGGGACTAAACTCGTCTACGAGCAGTACTTC. Variable domain in full (rest from reference TRBV7-6 and TRBJ2-7): GAGVSQSPRYKVTKRGQDVALRCDPISGHVSLYWYRQALGQGPEFLTYFNYEAQQDKSGLPNDRFSAERPEGSISTLTIQRTEQRDSAMYRCASSRGTKLVYEQYFGPGTRLTVT.

The table lists this clone with a few counts. V and J are TRBV2 and TRBJ2-5; TRBD2 matches 9 bases. Losses at the gene ends were 6 bases for V and 5 bases for J; bases not matched to a gene: 4. The CDR3 has 13 residues. Germline CDR1 is SNHLY and CDR2 is FYNNEI. Here the CDR3 DNA reads TGTGCCAGCAGGGGGACTAGCCTGGAGACCCAGTACTTC. This gives the protein CASRGTSLETQYF.

This chain uses TRBV11-1 with TRBJ2-2, with 8 bases lining up with TRBD1. V shed 3 bases, J shed 7 bases, and the junction held 10 bases outside the gene matches. CDR1 and CDR2 from the germline V gene are SGHAT and FQDESV (reference sequence). This CDR3 is built from 16 residues. CDR3: CASSLAGTGRSGELFF. The CDR3 nucleotides read TGTGCCAGCAGCTTGGCCGGGACAGGCCGGAGCGGGGAGCTGTTTTTT.

The chain uses TRBV7-2 and TRBJ1-2; 10 positions agree with TRBD1. Germline assignment: CDR1 SGHTA and CDR2 FQGNSA. The CDR3 covers 14 residues. With 5 bases clipped from V and 8 bases from J, the junction kept 8 bases outside the gene matches. The CDR3 spells CASSPWGQGPGYTF. The DNA of the CDR3 is TGTGCCAGCAGCCCGTGGGGACAGGGGCCCGGCTACACCTTC.

V gene TRBV28 combines with J gene TRBJ2-5; the match to TRBD1 covers 7 bases. The CDR3 is 13 residues long. CDR1 is MDHEN and CDR2 is SYDVKM in the germline V gene. Trimming at V came to 8 bases and at J to 5 bases, leaving 8 bases not matched to a gene. CDR3: CASLKGRGETQYF. The CDR3 DNA reads as TGTGCCAGCCTCAAGGGCAGGGGGGAGACCCAGTACTTC.

CDR3 bases: TGTGCCAGCTCACGGACGACAGATACGCAGTATTTT. It encodes CASSRTTDTQYF. The rearrangement joins TRBV18 to TRBJ2-3; D remains unclear. The length of the CDR3 is 12 residues. The ends were cut back, 4 bases at V and 3 bases at J, with 5 bases in the middle. Germline CDR1 reads KGHSH; CDR2 reads LQKENI.

This clone showed up just once. The V call is TRBV4-1, the J call TRBJ2-7, with 9 bases fitting TRBD1. The CDR3 extends over 15 amino acids. J lost 4 bases, V lost 3 bases, and 7 bases had no gene match. Germline V CDR1 and CDR2: MGHRA, YSYEKL. CDR3 loop: CASSQAGTGKYEQYF. For the CDR3, the DNA is TGCGCCAGCAGCCAGGCCGGGACAGGGAAGTACGAGCAGTACTTC.

This chain joins TRBV11-3 and TRBJ1-4; D gene ambiguous. With 2 bases removed from V and 7 bases from J, the gap between germline ends came to 20 bases. The CDR3 contains 17 residues. CDR1 is SGHNT and CDR2 is YENEEA in the germline V gene. DNA of the CDR3: TGTGCCAGCAGCTTAACCCCGCTGCAGGTTGGGCGTGAAAAACTGTTTTTT. Residues: CASSLTPLQVGREKLFF.

The chain couples TRBV2 to TRBJ2-7; D not certain. CDR3 length: 13 amino acids. Trimming took 6 bases from V and 3 from J, leaving 12 bases between them. Germline CDR1 reads SNHLY; CDR2 reads FYNNEI. CDR3 residues: CASSNGRFYEQYF. The CDR3 DNA follows: TGTGCCAGCAGCAATGGGCGGTTCTACGAGCAGTACTTC.

The rearrangement joins TRBV30 to TRBJ2-5, with D possibly TRBD1 on 6 matching bases. Germline CDR1 reads GTSNPN; CDR2 reads SVGIG (reference sequence). This CDR3 is built from 15 residues. The V end lost 4 bases, the J end lost 1 base, and 16 bases lay between the germline ends. The DNA of the CDR3 is TGTGCCTGGACACATGGACAGTCCCTCCAAGAGACCCAGTACTTC. It yields the protein CAWTHGQSLQETQYF.

V and J are TRBV27 and TRBJ2-1; 8 bases align to TRBD2. From germline, CDR1 is MNHEY and CDR2 SMNVEV (reference sequence). The CDR3 is 16 amino acids. The V gene end was trimmed by 5 bases and the J gene end by 6 bases; junction bases not matched to a gene: 12. Here the CDR3 reads CASSRSGRVRVNEQFF. CDR3 DNA sequence: TGTGCCAGCAGTAGGTCCGGGAGGGTGCGGGTCAATGAGCAGTTCTTC.

The chain combines TRBV5-1 with TRBJ2-7; D might be TRBD1 (7 bases). Looked up from germline, CDR1 is SGHRS and CDR2 is YFSETQ. Trimming took off 0 bases at V and 3 bases at J, with 13 bases between the two ends. The CDR3 is made up of 15 amino acids. CDR3 sequence reads: CASSLDQGGYYEQYF. The CDR3 DNA sequence: TGCGCCAGCAGCTTGGATCAGGGGGGTTACTACGAGCAGTACTTC. The full variable domain, with the rest looked up from reference TRBV5-1 and TRBJ2-7, is KAGVTQTPRYLIKTRGQQVTLSCSPISGHRSVSWYQQTPGQGLQFLFEYFSETQRNKGNFPGRFSGRQFSNSRSEMNVSTLELGDSALYLCASSLDQGGYYEQYFGPGTRLTVT.

The chain uses TRBV4-2 and TRBJ2-5; 14 nucleotides match TRBD2. The CDR3 is made up of 15 amino acids. Germline assignment: CDR1 LGHNA and CDR2 YNFKEQ. The V segment lost 5 bases and the J segment 3 bases; nucleotides outside the gene matches: 2. The CDR3 region is CASSLGLAGEETQYF. The CDR3 region has the DNA TGTGCCAGCAGCTTGGGACTAGCGGGAGAAGAGACCCAGTACTTC.

The chain joins TRBV9 to TRBJ2-3; the match to TRBD2 covers 14 bases. Per the germline V gene, CDR1 is SGDLS and CDR2 is YYNGEE. V was pared by 0 bases and J by 4 bases, with 7 bases of the junction left unmatched. The CDR3 contains 18 residues. CDR3 sequence reads: CASSVEGLAGGRADTQYF. CDR3 nucleotide sequence: TGTGCCAGCAGCGTAGAAGGACTAGCGGGAGGTAGAGCAGATACGCAGTATTTT.

This chain connects TRBV7-9 to TRBJ2-7; no firm D call. This CDR3 has 13 residues. Trimming pared 6 bases from V and 4 bases from J, leaving 13 bases between. Germline V gene sequence: CDR1 SEHNR, CDR2 FQNEAQ (reference sequence). DNA for the CDR3: TGTGCCAGCAGGACCACTGAGCAATACGAGCAGTACTTC. Its translation: CASRTTEQYEQYF. The full variable domain, in which reference TRBV7-9 and TRBJ2-7 provide the parts outside the CDR3, is DTGVSQNPRHKITKRGQNVTFRCDPISEHNRLYWYRQTLGQGPEFLTYFQNEAQLEKSRLLSDRFSAERPKGSFSTLEIQRTEQGDSAMYLCASRTTEQYEQYFGPGTRLTVT.

This sequence joins TRBV5-1 and TRBJ2-5; D gene unclear. Germline V lookup: CDR1 SGHRS, CDR2 YFSETQ. CDR3 length equals 13 residues. V was trimmed by 1 base and J by 5 bases, leaving 9 bases between them. DNA for the CDR3: TGCGCCAGCAGCTTGCAGACCCCCGAGACCCAGTACTTC. This translates into CASSLQTPETQYF.

The chain recombines TRBV28 with TRBJ1-4; D not resolved. The CDR3 covers 14 residues. The ends were cut back, 4 bases at V and 8 bases at J, with 14 bases in the middle. Germline values: CDR1 MDHEN, CDR2 SYDVKM. CDR3 sequence: CASSSPDSPEKLFF. The CDR3 coding sequence is TGTGCCAGCAGTTCCCCCGACTCGCCGGAAAAACTGTTTTTT.

CDR3 nucleotide sequence: TGTGCCAGCAGGGGTCGGGACACCCAACAAAAACTGTTTTTT. Protein: CASRGRDTQQKLFF. The V and J genes are TRBV6-1 and TRBJ1-4, with a tentative D call TRBD1 (6 bases). CDR1 MNHNS and CDR2 SASEGT come from the germline V gene. This CDR3 is 14 amino acids long. With 6 bases removed from V and 9 bases from J, the gap between germline ends came to 17 bases.

The rearrangement joins TRBV19 to TRBJ1-3; no reliable D call. This CDR3 is built from 14 residues. Trimming pared 3 bases from V and 0 bases from J, leaving 6 bases between. From germline, CDR1 is LNHDA and CDR2 SQIVND (reference sequence). The CDR3 DNA is TGTGCCAGTAGTATCGCGAACTCTGGAAACACCATATATTTT. Translation: CASSIANSGNTIYF.

The chain joins TRBV5-1 to TRBJ1-4; a weak D match, TRBD1 (6 bases). Germline loops: CDR1 SGHRS, CDR2 YFSETQ. The length of the CDR3 is 14 residues. V shed 0 bases and J shed 7 bases, with 10 bases lying between them. Here the CDR3 reads CASSLVGAREKLFF. The CDR3 nucleotides read TGCGCCAGCAGCTTGGTGGGGGCGCGTGAAAAACTGTTTTTT.

The J gene is TRBJ1-3, the V gene TRBV25-1; D not resolved. The CDR3 runs to 14 residues. The germline V gene encodes CDR1 MGHDK and CDR2 SYGVNS. Trimming cost V 6 bases and J 0 bases, with 9 bases left between them. Written as DNA, the CDR3 is TGTGCCAGCAGCGACCCGGTCTCTGGAAACACCATATATTTT. Protein product: CASSDPVSGNTIYF.

This chain links TRBV5-1 with TRBJ2-7, with 10 nucleotides matching TRBD2. There are 16 residues in the CDR3. Trimming took 4 bases from V and 7 from J; bases not matched to a gene: 14. In germline, CDR1 is SGHRS, CDR2 YFSETQ. In nucleotides, the CDR3 is TGCGCCAGCAGCGGGTCCGGGACTAGCGAAGCAAGAGAGCAGTACTTC. This translates into CASSGSGTSEAREQYF.

The J gene is TRBJ2-6, the V gene TRBV27; D is ambiguous. The CDR3 totals 13 residues. Germline lookup yields CDR1 MNHEY and CDR2 SMNVEV (reference sequence). Trimming shortened V by 10 bases and J by 1 base, and 8 bases separated the two germline ends. As DNA, the CDR3 is TGTGCCACCAGGAGTTCTGGGGCCAACGTCCTGACTTTC. Protein product: CATRSSGANVLTF.

The rearrangement uses TRBV4-3 and TRBJ2-2, with D uncertain. V dropped 4 bases and J dropped 4 bases, with 13 bases sitting between them. The CDR3 spans 15 residues. Germline-derived CDR1 and CDR2 are LGHNA and YSLEER. The CDR3 is CASSPWVGFTGELFF. The CDR3 coding sequence is TGCGCCAGCAGCCCCTGGGTGGGCTTCACCGGGGAGCTGTTTTTT.

This chain connects TRBV2 to TRBJ2-1; TRBD1 matches at 10 bases. Germline V gene lookup returns CDR1 SNHLY and CDR2 FYNNEI. The CDR3 is 16 amino acids. Unmatched junction bases numbered 8, after V lost 2 bases and J lost 7 bases. The CDR3 DNA reads as TGTGCCAGCAGTGAAAGGAGACAGGGGGCTCGGAATGAGCAGTTCTTC. Its translation is CASSERRQGARNEQFF.